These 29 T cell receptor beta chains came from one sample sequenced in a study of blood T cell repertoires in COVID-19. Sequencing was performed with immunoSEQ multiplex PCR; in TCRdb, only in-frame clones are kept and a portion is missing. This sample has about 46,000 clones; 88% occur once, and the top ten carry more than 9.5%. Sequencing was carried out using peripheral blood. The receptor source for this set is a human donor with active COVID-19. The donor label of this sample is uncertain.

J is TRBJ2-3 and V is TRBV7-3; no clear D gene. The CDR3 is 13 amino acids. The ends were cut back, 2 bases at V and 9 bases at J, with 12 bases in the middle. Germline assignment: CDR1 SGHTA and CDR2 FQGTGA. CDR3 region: CASSLDSGRTQYF. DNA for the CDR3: TGTGCCAGCAGCTTAGATTCGGGTCGCACGCAGTATTTT.

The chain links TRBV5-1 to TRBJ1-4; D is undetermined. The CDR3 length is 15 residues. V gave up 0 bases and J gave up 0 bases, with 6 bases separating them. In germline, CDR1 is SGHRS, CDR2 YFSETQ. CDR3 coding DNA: TGCGCCAGCAGCTTGGGTGCGGCAACTAATGAAAAACTGTTTTTT. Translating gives CASSLGAATNEKLFF. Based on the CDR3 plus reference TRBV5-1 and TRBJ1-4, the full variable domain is KAGVTQTPRYLIKTRGQQVTLSCSPISGHRSVSWYQQTPGQGLQFLFEYFSETQRNKGNFPGRFSGRQFSNSRSEMNVSTLELGDSALYLCASSLGAATNEKLFFGSGTQLSVL.

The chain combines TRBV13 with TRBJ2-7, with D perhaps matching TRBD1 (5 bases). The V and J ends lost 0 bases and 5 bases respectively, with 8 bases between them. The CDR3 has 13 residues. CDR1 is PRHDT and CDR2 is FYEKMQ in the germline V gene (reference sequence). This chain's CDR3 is CASSLGGQDEQYF. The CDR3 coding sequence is TGTGCCAGCAGCTTAGGCGGACAAGACGAGCAGTACTTC.

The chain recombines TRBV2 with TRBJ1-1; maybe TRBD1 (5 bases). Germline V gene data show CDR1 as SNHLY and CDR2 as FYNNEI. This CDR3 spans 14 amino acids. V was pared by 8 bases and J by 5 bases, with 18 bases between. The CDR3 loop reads CASLTGRLRTEAFF. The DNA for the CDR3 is TGTGCCAGCCTAACAGGCCGGTTGAGGACTGAAGCTTTCTTT. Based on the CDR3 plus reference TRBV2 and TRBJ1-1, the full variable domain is EPEVTQTPSHQVTQMGQEVILRCVPISNHLYFYWYRQILGQKVEFLVSFYNNEISEKSEIFDDQFSVERPDGSNFTLKIRSTKLEDSAMYFCASLTGRLRTEAFFGQGTRLTVV.

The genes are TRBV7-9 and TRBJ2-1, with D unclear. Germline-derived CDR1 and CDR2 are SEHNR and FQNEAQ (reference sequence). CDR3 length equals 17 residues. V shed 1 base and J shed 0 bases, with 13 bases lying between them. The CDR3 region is CASSLEQRRSSYNEQFF. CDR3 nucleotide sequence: TGTGCCAGCAGCTTAGAGCAGCGTCGGAGCTCCTACAATGAGCAGTTCTTC.

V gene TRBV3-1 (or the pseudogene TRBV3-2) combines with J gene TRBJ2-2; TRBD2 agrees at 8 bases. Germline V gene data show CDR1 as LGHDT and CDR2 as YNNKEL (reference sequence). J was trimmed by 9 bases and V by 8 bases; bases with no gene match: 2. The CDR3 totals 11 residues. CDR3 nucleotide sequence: TGTGCCAGCCGGGGGGGTCGGGAGCTGTTTTTT. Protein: CASRGGRELFF.

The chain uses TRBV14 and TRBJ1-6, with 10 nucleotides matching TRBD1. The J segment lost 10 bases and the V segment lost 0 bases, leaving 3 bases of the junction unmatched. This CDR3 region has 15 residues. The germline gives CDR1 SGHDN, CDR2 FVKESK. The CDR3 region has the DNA TGTGCCAGCAGCCAAGATGACAGGGGGCGATCACCCCTCCACTTT. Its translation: CASSQDDRGRSPLHF.

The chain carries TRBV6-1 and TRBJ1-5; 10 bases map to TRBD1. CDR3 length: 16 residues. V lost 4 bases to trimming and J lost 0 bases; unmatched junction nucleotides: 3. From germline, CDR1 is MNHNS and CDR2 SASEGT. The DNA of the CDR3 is TGTGCCAGCAGTGGAGGACAGGGGGGTAGCAATCAGCCCCAGCATTTT. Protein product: CASSGGQGGSNQPQHF.

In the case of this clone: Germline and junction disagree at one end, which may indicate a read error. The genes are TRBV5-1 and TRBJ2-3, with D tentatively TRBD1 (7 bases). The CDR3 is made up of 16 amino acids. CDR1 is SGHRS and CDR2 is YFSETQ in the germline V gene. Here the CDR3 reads CASSLVQGGPSDTQYF. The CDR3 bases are TGTGCCAGCAGCTTGGTGCAGGGGGGCCCGTCGGATACGCAGTATTTT.

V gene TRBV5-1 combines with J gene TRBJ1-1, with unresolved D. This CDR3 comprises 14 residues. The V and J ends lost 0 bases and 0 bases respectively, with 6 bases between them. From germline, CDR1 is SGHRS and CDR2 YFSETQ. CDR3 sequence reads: CASSLAPMNTEAFF. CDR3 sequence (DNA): TGCGCCAGCAGCTTGGCCCCAATGAACACTGAAGCTTTCTTT.

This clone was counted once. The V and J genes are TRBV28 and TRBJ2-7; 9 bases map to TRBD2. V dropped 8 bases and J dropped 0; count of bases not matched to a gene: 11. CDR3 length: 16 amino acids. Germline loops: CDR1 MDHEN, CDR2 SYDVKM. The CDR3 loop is CASLGGRAQSSYEQYF. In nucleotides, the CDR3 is TGTGCCAGCTTGGGCGGGAGGGCACAGAGCTCCTACGAGCAGTACTTC.

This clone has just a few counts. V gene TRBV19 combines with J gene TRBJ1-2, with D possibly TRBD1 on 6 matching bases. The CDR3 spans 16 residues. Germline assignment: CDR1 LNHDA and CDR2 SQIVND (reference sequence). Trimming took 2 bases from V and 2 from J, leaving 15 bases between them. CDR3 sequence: CASSIPNGQRNYGYTF. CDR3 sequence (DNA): TGTGCCAGTAGTATACCAAACGGACAGCGGAACTATGGCTACACCTTC. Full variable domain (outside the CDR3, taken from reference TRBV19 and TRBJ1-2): DGGITQSPKYLFRKEGQNVTLSCEQNLNHDAMYWYRQDPGQGLRLIYYSQIVNDFQKGDIAEGYSVSREKKESFPLTVTSAQKNPTAFYLCASSIPNGQRNYGYTFGSGTRLTVV.

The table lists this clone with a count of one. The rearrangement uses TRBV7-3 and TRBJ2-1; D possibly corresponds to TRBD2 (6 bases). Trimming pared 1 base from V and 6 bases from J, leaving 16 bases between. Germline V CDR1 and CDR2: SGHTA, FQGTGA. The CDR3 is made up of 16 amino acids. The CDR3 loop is CASSLMGPGAVNEQFF. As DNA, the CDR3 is TGTGCCAGCAGCTTAATGGGTCCGGGAGCTGTCAATGAGCAGTTCTTC.

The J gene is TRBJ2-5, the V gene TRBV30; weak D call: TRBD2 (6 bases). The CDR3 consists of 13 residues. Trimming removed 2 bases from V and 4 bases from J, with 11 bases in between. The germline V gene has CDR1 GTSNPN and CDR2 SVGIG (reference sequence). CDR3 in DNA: TGTGCCTGGAGTCCGGACTACGGAGAGACCCAGTACTTC. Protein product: CAWSPDYGETQYF.

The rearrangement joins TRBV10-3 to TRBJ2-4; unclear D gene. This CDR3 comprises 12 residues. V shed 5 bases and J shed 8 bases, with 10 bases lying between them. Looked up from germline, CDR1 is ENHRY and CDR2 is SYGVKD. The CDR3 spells CAISRRDDIQYF. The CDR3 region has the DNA TGTGCCATCAGTCGGAGAGACGACATTCAGTACTTC.

The CDR3 DNA follows: TGTGCCAGCAGGACCGGGACTAGCGATTACAATGAGCAGTTCTTC. Translated, it gives CASRTGTSDYNEQFF. The chain links TRBV2 to TRBJ2-1; 10 bases fit TRBD2. The CDR3 length is 15 residues. The ends lost 6 bases at V and 4 bases at J; junction bases unmatched: 6. The germline V gene encodes CDR1 SNHLY and CDR2 FYNNEI.

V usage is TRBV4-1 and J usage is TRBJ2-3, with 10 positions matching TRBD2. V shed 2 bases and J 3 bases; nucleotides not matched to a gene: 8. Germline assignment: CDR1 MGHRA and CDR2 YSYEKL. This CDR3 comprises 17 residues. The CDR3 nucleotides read TGCGCCAGCAGCCAATTTGGGACTAGCGTTGTGACAGATACGCAGTATTTT. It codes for CASSQFGTSVVTDTQYF.

This chain's CDR3 is CATSRPVAPAGAAIQYF. DNA for the CDR3: TGTGCCACCAGCAGACCCGTTGCCCCGGCAGGGGCCGCCATTCAGTACTTC. This chain links TRBV15 with TRBJ2-4, with a weak D call TRBD1 (6 bases). CDR3 length: 17 residues. V was clipped by 2 bases and J by 9 bases, with 23 bases between them. Germline V lookup: CDR1 LNHNV, CDR2 YYDKDF (reference sequence).

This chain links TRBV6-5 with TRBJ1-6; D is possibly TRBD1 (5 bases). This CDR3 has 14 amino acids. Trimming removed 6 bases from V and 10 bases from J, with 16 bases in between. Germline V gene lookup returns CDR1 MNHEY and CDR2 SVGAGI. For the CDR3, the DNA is TGTGCCAGCAGCAAAGTTCTGGGGGGGTCACCCCTCCACTTT. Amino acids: CASSKVLGGSPLHF.

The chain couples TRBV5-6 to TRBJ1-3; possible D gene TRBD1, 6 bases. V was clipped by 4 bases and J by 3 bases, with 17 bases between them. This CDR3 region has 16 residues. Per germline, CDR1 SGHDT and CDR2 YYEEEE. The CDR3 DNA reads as TGTGCCAGCAGCCTATGGGGGCCCGGGGTTGGAAACACCATATATTTT. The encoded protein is CASSLWGPGVGNTIYF.

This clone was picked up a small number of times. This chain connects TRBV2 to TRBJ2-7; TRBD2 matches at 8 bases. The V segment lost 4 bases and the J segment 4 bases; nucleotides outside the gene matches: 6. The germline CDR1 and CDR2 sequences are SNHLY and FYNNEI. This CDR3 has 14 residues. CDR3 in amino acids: CASSVGREAYEQYF. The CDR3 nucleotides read TGTGCCAGCAGTGTAGGGCGGGAGGCTTACGAGCAGTACTTC. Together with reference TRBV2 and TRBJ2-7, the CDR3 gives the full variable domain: EPEVTQTPSHQVTQMGQEVILRCVPISNHLYFYWYRQILGQKVEFLVSFYNNEISEKSEIFDDQFSVERPDGSNFTLKIRSTKLEDSAMYFCASSVGREAYEQYFGPGTRLTVT.

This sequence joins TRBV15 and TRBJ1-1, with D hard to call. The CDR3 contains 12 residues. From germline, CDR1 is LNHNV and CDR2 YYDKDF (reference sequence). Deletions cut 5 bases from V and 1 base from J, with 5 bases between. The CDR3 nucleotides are TGTGCCACCAGCCCTAAGAACACTGAAGCTTTCTTT. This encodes CATSPKNTEAFF.

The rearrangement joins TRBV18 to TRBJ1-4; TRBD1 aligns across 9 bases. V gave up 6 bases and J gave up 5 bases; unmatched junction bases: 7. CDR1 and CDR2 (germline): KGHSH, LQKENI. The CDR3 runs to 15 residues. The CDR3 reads CASSTLTGGNEKLFF. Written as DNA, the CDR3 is TGTGCCAGCTCGACCTTGACAGGGGGAAATGAAAAACTGTTTTTT.

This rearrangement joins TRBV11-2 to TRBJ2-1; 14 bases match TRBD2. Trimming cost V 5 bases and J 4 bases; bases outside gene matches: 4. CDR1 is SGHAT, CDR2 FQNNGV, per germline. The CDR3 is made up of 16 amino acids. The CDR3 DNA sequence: TGTGCCAGCAGCGGACTAGCGGGGGGACAATACAATGAGCAGTTCTTC. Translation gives CASSGLAGGQYNEQFF.

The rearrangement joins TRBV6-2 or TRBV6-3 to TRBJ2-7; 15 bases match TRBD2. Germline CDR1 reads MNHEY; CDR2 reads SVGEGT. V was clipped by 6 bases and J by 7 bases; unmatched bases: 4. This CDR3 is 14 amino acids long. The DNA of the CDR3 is TGTGCCAGCAGCCCCGGACTAGCGGGAGGGGAGCAGTACTTC. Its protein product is CASSPGLAGGEQYF.

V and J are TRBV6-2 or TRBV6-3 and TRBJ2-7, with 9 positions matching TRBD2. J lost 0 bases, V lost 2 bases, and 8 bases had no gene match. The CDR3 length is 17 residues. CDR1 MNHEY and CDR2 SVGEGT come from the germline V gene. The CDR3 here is CASSYPTSGVRSYEQYF. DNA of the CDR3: TGTGCCAGCAGTTACCCGACTAGCGGAGTACGCTCCTACGAGCAGTACTTC.

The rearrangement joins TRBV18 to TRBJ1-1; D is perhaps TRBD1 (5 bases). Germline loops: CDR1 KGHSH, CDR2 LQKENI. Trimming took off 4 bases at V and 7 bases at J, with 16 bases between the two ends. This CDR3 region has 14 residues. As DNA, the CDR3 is TGTGCCAGCTCACTGGAACAGGTTGGTGTTGAAGCTTTCTTT. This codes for CASSLEQVGVEAFF.

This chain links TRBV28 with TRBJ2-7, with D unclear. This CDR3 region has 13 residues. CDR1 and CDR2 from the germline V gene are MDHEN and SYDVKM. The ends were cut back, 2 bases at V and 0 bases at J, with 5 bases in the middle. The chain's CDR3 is CASSLTSSYEQYF. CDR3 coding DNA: TGTGCCAGCAGTTTAACTTCCTCCTACGAGCAGTACTTC.

The CDR3 sequence: CASSRSLGGGNEQFF. CDR3 coding DNA: TGTGCCAGCAGCCGCTCCCTGGGAGGGGGAAATGAGCAGTTCTTC. This chain connects TRBV7-3 to TRBJ2-1, with D maybe TRBD2 (7 bases). The CDR3 loop spans 15 amino acids. The V end lost 5 bases, the J end lost 7 bases, and 18 bases lay between the germline ends. CDR1 is SGHTA and CDR2 is FQGTGA in the germline V gene.